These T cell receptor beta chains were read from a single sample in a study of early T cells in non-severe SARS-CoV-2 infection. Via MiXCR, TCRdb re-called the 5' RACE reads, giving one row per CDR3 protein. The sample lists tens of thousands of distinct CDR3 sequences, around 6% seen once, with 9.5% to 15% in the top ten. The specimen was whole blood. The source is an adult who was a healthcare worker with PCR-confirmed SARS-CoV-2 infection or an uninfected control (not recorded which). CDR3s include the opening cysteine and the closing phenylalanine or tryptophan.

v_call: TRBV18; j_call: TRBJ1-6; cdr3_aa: CASSRTDSANSPLHF
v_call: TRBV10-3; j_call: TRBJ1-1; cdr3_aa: CATRINTEVFF
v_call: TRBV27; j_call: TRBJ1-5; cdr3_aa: CASSKGTGHQPQHF
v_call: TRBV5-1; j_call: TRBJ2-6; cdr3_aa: CASSFASGANVLTF
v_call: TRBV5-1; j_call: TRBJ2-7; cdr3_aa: CASSLGTGYYEQYF
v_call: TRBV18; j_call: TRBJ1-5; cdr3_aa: CASSPGLSSNQPQHF
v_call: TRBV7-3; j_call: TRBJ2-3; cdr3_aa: CASSQTGGPGDTQYF
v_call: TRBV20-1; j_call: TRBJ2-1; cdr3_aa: CSATRPGASPEQFF
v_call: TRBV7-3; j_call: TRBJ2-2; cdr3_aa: CASSSGLNTGELFF
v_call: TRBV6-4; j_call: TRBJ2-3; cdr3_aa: CASSEKRGGTDTQYF
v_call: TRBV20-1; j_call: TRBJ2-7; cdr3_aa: CSARHTGGYEQYF
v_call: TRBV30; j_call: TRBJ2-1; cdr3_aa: CAWTTGQEQFF
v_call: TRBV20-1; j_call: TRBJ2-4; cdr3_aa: CSAAGGLSKNIQYF
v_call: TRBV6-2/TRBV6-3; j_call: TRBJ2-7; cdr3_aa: CASLTGTGDYEQYF
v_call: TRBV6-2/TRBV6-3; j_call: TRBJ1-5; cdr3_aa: CASSYGTYRGVNQPQHF
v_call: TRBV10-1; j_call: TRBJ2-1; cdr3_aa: CASSEASTVQFF
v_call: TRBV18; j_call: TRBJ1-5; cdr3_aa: CASSPRAGEAQHF
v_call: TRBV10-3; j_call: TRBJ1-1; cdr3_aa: CAISELAGNTEAFF
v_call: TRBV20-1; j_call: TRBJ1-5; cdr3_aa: CSASHGTGNQPQHF
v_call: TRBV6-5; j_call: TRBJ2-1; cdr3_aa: CASSYSTSGPRTEQFF
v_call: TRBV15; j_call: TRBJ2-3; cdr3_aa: CATSRDGTSGADTQYF
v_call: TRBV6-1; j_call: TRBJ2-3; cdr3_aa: CASSEKAGGPDTQYF
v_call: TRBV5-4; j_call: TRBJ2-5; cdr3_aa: CASSLDPRGSRETQYF
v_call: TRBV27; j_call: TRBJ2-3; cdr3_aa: CASSYRGPTDTQYF
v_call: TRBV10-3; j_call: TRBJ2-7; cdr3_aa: CAISPTGGNEQYF
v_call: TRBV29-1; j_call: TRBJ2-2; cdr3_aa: CSVVVRGALGTGELFF
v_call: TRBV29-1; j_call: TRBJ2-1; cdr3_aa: CSVRTPGGLADNEQFF
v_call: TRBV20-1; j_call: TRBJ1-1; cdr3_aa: CSAREGRGRTEAFF
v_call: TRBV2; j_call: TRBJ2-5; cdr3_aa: CASNEDSGGARQETQYF
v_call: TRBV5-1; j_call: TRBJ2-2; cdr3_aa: CASSHLRGNTGELFF
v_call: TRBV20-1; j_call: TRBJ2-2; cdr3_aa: CSARAPGDYGELFF
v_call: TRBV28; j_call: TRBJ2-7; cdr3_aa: CASTPRAGWFSYEQYF
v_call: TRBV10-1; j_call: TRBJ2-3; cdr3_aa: CASSGGSDTQYF
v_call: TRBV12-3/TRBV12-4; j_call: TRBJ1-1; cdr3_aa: CASSLRGTTEAFF
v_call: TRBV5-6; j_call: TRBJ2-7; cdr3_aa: CASSLDSGTGGLEQYF
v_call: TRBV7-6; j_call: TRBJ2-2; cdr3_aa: CASSNTAGDGELFF
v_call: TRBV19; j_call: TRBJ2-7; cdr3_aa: CASTSSGGFYEQYF
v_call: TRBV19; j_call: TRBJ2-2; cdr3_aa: CASNRALSTGELFF
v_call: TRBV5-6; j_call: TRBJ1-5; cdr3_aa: CASSSRGGRADQPQHF
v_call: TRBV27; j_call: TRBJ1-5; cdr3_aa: CASSLLGRGNQPQHF
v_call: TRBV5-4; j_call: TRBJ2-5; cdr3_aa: CASSSDRLVQETQYF
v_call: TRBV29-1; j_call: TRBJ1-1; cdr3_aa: CSVEGEETEAFF
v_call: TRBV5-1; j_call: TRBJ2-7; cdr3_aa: CASKGTGLTYEQYF
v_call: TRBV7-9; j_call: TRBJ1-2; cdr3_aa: CASRPALQGSGYGYTF
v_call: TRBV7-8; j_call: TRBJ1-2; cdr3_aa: CASSTYRVGGYTF